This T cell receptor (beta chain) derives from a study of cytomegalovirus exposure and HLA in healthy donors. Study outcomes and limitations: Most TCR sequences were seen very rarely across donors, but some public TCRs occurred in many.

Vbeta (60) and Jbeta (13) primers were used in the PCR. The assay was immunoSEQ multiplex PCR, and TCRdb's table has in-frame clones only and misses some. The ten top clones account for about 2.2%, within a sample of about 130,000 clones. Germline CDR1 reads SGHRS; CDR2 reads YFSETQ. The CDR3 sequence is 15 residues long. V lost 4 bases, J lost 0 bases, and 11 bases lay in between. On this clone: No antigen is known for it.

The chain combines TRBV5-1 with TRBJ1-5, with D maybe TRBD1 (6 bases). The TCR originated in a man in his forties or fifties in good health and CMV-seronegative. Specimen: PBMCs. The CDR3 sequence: CASSLQGNSNQPQHF. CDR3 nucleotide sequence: TGCGCCAGCAGCCTCCAGGGGAATAGCAATCAGCCCCAGCATTTT.